These 16 T cell receptor beta chains originate from one sample sequenced in a study of shared clonotypes between healthy human individuals. Sequencing used immunoSEQ multiplex PCR; TCRdb keeps in-frame clones, though not all of them. The table shows over 850,000 clones, with around three quarters occurring only once. The sample taken for sequencing was memory CD4+ T cells from PBMCs. The sample's subset: CD45RA-negative fraction. These receptors were obtained from a man between 18 and 29 years old in good health. Some clones in this sample may be carry-over from other donors' samples.

The J gene is TRBJ2-3, the V gene TRBV6-6; TRBD2 matches at 8 bases. The CDR3 has 15 amino acids. V shed 4 bases, J shed 1 base, and the junction held 4 bases outside the gene matches. The germline V gene encodes CDR1 MNHNY and CDR2 SVGAGI (reference sequence). The CDR3, as DNA: TGTGCCAGCAGTTCTGCGGGAGGTGGCACAGATACGCAGTATTTT. It codes for CASSSAGGGTDTQYF.

The CDR3 DNA is TGTGCCAGCAGCTCTGATAACGCGGGCCGCGGTGAAAAACTGTTTTTT. Protein product: CASSSDNAGRGEKLFF. The chain joins TRBV7-9 to TRBJ1-4, with D uncertain. Germline V CDR1 and CDR2: SEHNR, FQNEAQ (reference sequence). The ends were cut back, 4 bases at V and 7 bases at J, with 19 bases in the middle. This CDR3 is built from 16 residues.

The V call is TRBV5-1, the J call TRBJ2-5; perhaps TRBD1 as D (6 bases). CDR3 length: 15 amino acids. CDR1 is SGHRS, CDR2 YFSETQ, per germline. V was cut by 2 bases and J by 3 bases, with 14 bases left in between. The CDR3 DNA reads as TGCGCCAGCAGCTTAAATCCCCAGGGGAAAGAGACCCAGTACTTC. This encodes CASSLNPQGKETQYF.

The CDR3 loop reads CASSRPGVASTEAFF. The CDR3 bases are TGTGCCAGCAGCCGCCCCGGGGTTGCTAGCACTGAAGCTTTCTTT. V gene TRBV5-4 combines with J gene TRBJ1-1; D is unresolved. The CDR3 length is 15 residues. CDR1 and CDR2 (germline): SGHNT, YYREEE (reference sequence). V lost 4 bases and J 4 bases, leaving 17 bases between the germline ends.

As regards this clone: Other DNA sequences in this specimen translate into the identical CDR3. The rearrangement joins TRBV19 to TRBJ1-5; D gene uncertain. V lost 5 bases to trimming and J lost 0 bases, with 8 bases between them. CDR3 length equals 14 residues. Germline CDR1 is LNHDA and CDR2 is SQIVND (reference sequence). In nucleotides, the CDR3 is TGTGCCAGTAGTCGGGATTTTAGCAATCAGCCCCAGCATTTT. Translating it yields CASSRDFSNQPQHF.

The chain joins TRBV6-6 to TRBJ1-4; D is unclear. This CDR3 is built from 14 residues. V was trimmed by 2 bases and J by 8 bases, leaving 12 bases between them. Germline CDR1 is MNHNY and CDR2 is SVGAGI (reference sequence). This chain's CDR3 is CASSYEGKEEKLFF. The CDR3 DNA follows: TGTGCCAGCAGTTACGAGGGCAAGGAAGAAAAACTGTTTTTT.

There are a few counts of this clone. This rearrangement joins TRBV30 to TRBJ1-5; a weak D match, TRBD1 (5 bases). This CDR3 is 14 amino acids long. V dropped 1 base and J dropped 1 base, with 8 bases sitting between them. Germline V gene data show CDR1 as GTSNPN and CDR2 as SVGIG (reference sequence). CDR3 sequence reads: CAWSGWTSNQPQHF. The CDR3 bases are TGTGCCTGGAGTGGATGGACAAGCAATCAGCCCCAGCATTTT.

This clone was counted at least ten times. The rearrangement joins TRBV2 to TRBJ2-4; TRBD2 matches 8 bases. The CDR3 loop spans 13 amino acids. The V and J ends lost 11 bases and 6 bases, in that order; junction bases with no gene match: 9. Germline V gene data show CDR1 as SNHLY and CDR2 as FYNNEI. CDR3 amino acids: CAGSGSLGNIQYF. The DNA for the CDR3 is TGTGCCGGAAGCGGGAGTTTGGGAAACATTCAGTACTTC.

The CDR3, as DNA: TGTGCCAGCAGCCGGGACGCCCAAGAGACCCAGTACTTC. Translating it yields CASSRDAQETQYF. The rearrangement joins TRBV7-3 to TRBJ2-5, with D perhaps matching TRBD1 or TRBD2 (5 bases each). This CDR3 is built from 13 residues. The V and J ends lost 5 bases and 1 base respectively, with 8 bases between them. Looked up from germline, CDR1 is SGHTA and CDR2 is FQGTGA.

The chain links TRBV9 to TRBJ1-4; perhaps TRBD1 as D (5 bases). Trimming pared 0 bases from V and 7 bases from J, leaving 19 bases between. The CDR3 totals 17 residues. Per the germline V gene, CDR1 is SGDLS and CDR2 is YYNGEE. The CDR3 sequence: CASSVAPTVPLCEKLFF. DNA for the CDR3: TGTGCCAGCAGCGTAGCCCCGACAGTTCCGCTGTGTGAAAAACTGTTTTTT.

The chain links TRBV11-1 to TRBJ2-1, with a tentative D call TRBD1 (6 bases). The CDR3 consists of 15 residues. V was pared by 5 bases and J by 0 bases, with 11 bases between. Germline lookup yields CDR1 SGHAT and CDR2 FQDESV (reference sequence). The CDR3 DNA reads as TGTGCCAGCAGCAAAAACAGGGACTCCTACAATGAGCAGTTCTTC. It specifies CASSKNRDSYNEQFF. The full variable domain, its missing parts supplied by reference TRBV11-1 and TRBJ2-1, is EAEVAQSPRYKITEKSQAVAFWCDPISGHATLYWYRQILGQGPELLVQFQDESVVDDSQLPKDRFSAERLKGVDSTLKIQPAELGDSAMYLCASSKNRDSYNEQFFGPGTRLTVL.

This rearrangement joins TRBV18 to TRBJ2-7, with D unclear. The CDR3 runs 14 residues. Trimming pared 0 bases from V and 2 bases from J, leaving 8 bases between. Looked up from germline, CDR1 is KGHSH and CDR2 is LQKENI. The CDR3 DNA reads TGTGCCAGCTCACCACCGTCGCTTACCTACGAGCAGTACTTC. Its protein product is CASSPPSLTYEQYF. Using reference TRBV18 and TRBJ2-7 for the parts outside the CDR3, the full variable domain is NAGVMQNPRHLVRRRGQEARLRCSPMKGHSHVYWYRQLPEEGLKFMVYLQKENIIDESGMPKERFSAEFPKEGPSILRIQQVVRGDSAAYFCASSPPSLTYEQYFGPGTRLTVT.

The chain recombines TRBV5-1 with TRBJ1-1, with 8 bases identical to TRBD1. Germline CDR1 reads SGHRS; CDR2 reads YFSETQ. CDR3 length equals 14 residues. The ends lost 7 bases at V and 5 bases at J; junction bases unmatched: 10. CDR3 residues: CASATGQAETEAFF. CDR3 in DNA: TGCGCCAGCGCAACGGGACAGGCAGAGACTGAAGCTTTCTTT.

The CDR3 bases are TGTGCCAGCAGTTTATCGCAACTAGCGGCAACCTACAATGAGCAGTTCTTC. This translates into CASSLSQLAATYNEQFF. The rearrangement joins TRBV27 to TRBJ2-1, with 8 positions matching TRBD2. The germline V gene encodes CDR1 MNHEY and CDR2 SMNVEV (reference sequence). This CDR3 region has 17 residues. Germline trimming cut 0 bases from V and 2 bases from J; bases unmatched to any gene: 6.

The rearrangement joins TRBV7-2 to TRBJ1-2; D might be TRBD1 (6 bases). Trimming cost V 1 base and J 2 bases, with 8 bases left between them. Germline assignment: CDR1 SGHTA and CDR2 FQGNSA. There are 14 residues in the CDR3. CDR3 in amino acids: CASSLGGQNYGYTF. In nucleotides, the CDR3 is TGTGCCAGCAGCTTAGGGGGGCAGAACTATGGCTACACCTTC. The full variable domain, with the rest looked up from reference TRBV7-2 and TRBJ1-2, is GAGVSQSPSNKVTEKGKDVELRCDPISGHTALYWYRQSLGQGLEFLIYFQGNSAPDKSGLPSDRFSAERTGGSVSTLTIQRTQQEDSAVYLCASSLGGQNYGYTFGSGTRLTVV.

Only one count was recorded for this clone. The identical CDR3 is also encoded by other nucleotide sequences in the sample. This chain links TRBV4-1 with TRBJ2-7; D assignment may be TRBD1 or TRBD2 (5 bases each). CDR1 is MGHRA, CDR2 YSYEKL, per germline. CDR3 length: 13 residues. Trimming cost V 4 bases and J 4 bases, with 11 bases left between them. Written as DNA, the CDR3 is TGCGCCAGCAGCCGAACCGAGGGGTACGAGCAGTACTTC. Its protein is CASSRTEGYEQYF.